One sample yielded the 8 T cell receptor beta chains listed below, sequenced in a study of cytomegalovirus exposure and HLA in healthy donors. PCR amplification relied on 60 Vbeta primers (plus 13 Jbeta primers). Assay used: immunoSEQ multiplex PCR; TCRdb lists only in-frame clones, some missing. The sample lists roughly 200,000 clones; around 87% were seen once. Sequenced input: PBMCs. These receptors were taken from a man between 25 and 39 years old in good health and CMV-seronegative.

The V call is TRBV5-4, the J call TRBJ2-2; D unclear. From germline, CDR1 is SGHNT and CDR2 YYREEE (reference sequence). CDR3 length equals 14 residues. Trimming removed 0 bases from V and 4 bases from J, with 7 bases in between. CDR3 sequence (DNA): TGTGCCAGCAGCTTGGCCGGTGGCACCGGGGAGCTGTTTTTT. Translation gives CASSLAGGTGELFF.

V is TRBV5-1 and J is TRBJ1-2, with TRBD1 matching 7 bases. CDR3 length: 13 amino acids. V lost 3 bases to trimming and J lost 5 bases; unmatched junction nucleotides: 4. The germline gives CDR1 SGHRS, CDR2 YFSETQ. The CDR3 region has the DNA TGCGCCAGCAGCTCGGGACAGACTTATGGCTACACCTTC. Translation gives CASSSGQTYGYTF.

The CDR3 here is CASSTGGAGDIQYF. The CDR3 nucleotides read TGCGCCAGCTCCACAGGGGGCGCAGGTGACATTCAGTACTTC. The rearrangement uses TRBV5-1 and TRBJ2-4; 9 bases map to TRBD1. Per the germline V gene, CDR1 is SGHRS and CDR2 is YFSETQ. Trimming cost V 7 bases and J 8 bases; bases outside gene matches: 10. The CDR3 length is 14 residues.

This CDR3 reads CASSYGTSGGKYQETQYF. Here the CDR3 DNA reads TGTGCCAGCAGTTATGGGACTAGCGGGGGGAAGTACCAAGAGACCCAGTACTTC. This sequence joins TRBV5-5 and TRBJ2-5; 15 bases agree with TRBD2. The CDR3 runs 18 residues. Germline CDR1 SGHKS, CDR2 YYEKEE (reference sequence). V dropped 5 bases and J dropped 0; count of bases not matched to a gene: 8.

This chain uses TRBV9 with TRBJ1-2; tentatively, D is TRBD1 (6 bases). This CDR3 has 14 residues. Germline CDR1 and CDR2: SGDLS and YYNGEE. V gave up 3 bases and J gave up 8 bases, with 17 bases separating them. CDR3 residues: CASSAQQGAGGYTF. The CDR3 nucleotides read TGTGCCAGCAGCGCACAACAGGGAGCTGGGGGCTACACCTTC.

CDR3 nucleotides: TGTGCCAGCAGCTTGGGGGACAGCCTCGCCGCCTACGAGCAGTACTTC. This codes for CASSLGDSLAAYEQYF. The chain recombines TRBV5-6 with TRBJ2-7; TRBD1 aligns across 7 bases. CDR1 and CDR2 from the germline V gene are SGHDT and YYEEEE. The CDR3 loop spans 16 amino acids. The V segment lost 0 bases and the J segment 2 bases; nucleotides outside the gene matches: 8.

The gene calls are TRBV27 and TRBJ2-7; TRBD2 agrees at 11 bases. Germline trimming cut 5 bases from V and 1 base from J; bases unmatched to any gene: 10. Germline CDR1 MNHEY, CDR2 SMNVEV (reference sequence). The CDR3 has 17 residues. The CDR3 region has the DNA TGTGCCAGCAGTAAAACCGGGACTAGCGGAGGATCCTACGAGCAGTACTTC. Translating gives CASSKTGTSGGSYEQYF.

The table lists this clone with a count of one. V and J are TRBV5-1 and TRBJ2-1; D is possibly TRBD1 (7 bases). Between the trimmed V and J ends, which lost 5 bases and 14 bases, there was a span of 20 bases. This CDR3 comprises 13 residues. From germline, CDR1 is SGHRS and CDR2 YFSETQ. The DNA of the CDR3 is TGCGCCAGCAGTATTCAGGGGGGCCGTGGGGAGTTCTTC. It specifies CASSIQGGRGEFF. The entire variable domain, with the rest obtained from reference TRBV5-1 and TRBJ2-1, is as follows: KAGVTQTPRYLIKTRGQQVTLSCSPISGHRSVSWYQQTPGQGLQFLFEYFSETQRNKGNFPGRFSGRQFSNSRSEMNVSTLELGDSALYLCASSIQGGRGEFFGPGTRLTVL.